This T cell receptor (beta chain) was recorded in a study of shared clonotypes between healthy human individuals. Naivety among CD8 cells was defined by CD45RO negativity and positive CCR7 selection, thereby excluding terminally differentiated effector memory CD45RA+ cells. Study-wide points: Estimated richness values were generally larger in naive subsets than in memory subsets. Inspection by rarefaction showed sorted-subset sequencing to be incomplete despite large depth.

Note on this clone: Its antigen is not identified.

The assay was immunoSEQ multiplex PCR, and TCRdb's table has in-frame clones only and misses some. The sample has more than 550,000 clones, roughly nine tenths seen once. Germline V CDR1 and CDR2: MGHRA, YSYEKL. The CDR3 spans 15 residues. The V and J ends lost 1 base and 0 bases respectively, with 10 bases between them. This rearrangement joins TRBV4-1 to TRBJ2-7, with TRBD1 as a possible D gene (6 bases). The sample consisted of naive CD8+ T cells sorted from blood. This TCR was sampled from a man aged 25-45 years in good health. The CDR3 is CASSQVGRGSYEQYF. CDR3 coding DNA: TGCGCCAGCAGCCAAGTGGGCAGGGGCTCCTACGAGCAGTACTTC.